This T cell receptor (beta chain) derives from a study of cytomegalovirus exposure and HLA in healthy donors (dated by TCRdb to between 2016 and 2019). Concerning the study at large: According to a later analysis, one platform produced both the 100 to 150 validation repertoires and the roughly 640 repertoires of the first cohort. To predict cytomegalovirus infection status, the study combined high-throughput TCR immunosequencing, statistical association of individual TCRs with disease status, and machine learning. The study aimed to test whether signatures of past pathogen exposure could be identified by cataloging public T cell receptors. Along with the approximately 670-subject first cohort, a separate validation cohort of around 110 different subjects was used.

Receptor amplification or capture employed the immunoSEQ multiplex PCR assay. The study's processing was this. A statistical classification framework was built to diagnose cytomegalovirus status from the catalog of TCR beta chain sequences. The clones in this table, taken by TCRdb from immuneACCESS, are in-frame only. Not every clone is retained; where verified, under half of the shortfall comes from an unresolved V gene, and the cause of the rest is unknown. Clonal size and the V and J genes are those of that table, whereas D and trimming came from the DNA. This sample is represented by roughly 110,000 clones; about 88% of them were singletons. 1.8% of the sample belongs to the ten largest clones. A note on this clone: The target of this receptor is not known. Base qualities were left out, and no much larger clone turns up one base away.

Donors formed part of the validation cohort, which comprised about 130 subjects and was distinct from the first cohort of several hundred subjects. The paper as a whole reports these results and caveats: The authors suggested that the approach could potentially be extended to other disease states and immunological phenotypes. A few of the identified cytomegalovirus-associated TCR beta chains were confirmed in vitro to be specific for cytomegalovirus antigens. In a later analysis, TCRs clustered in the first cohort were found to also tend to co-occur in the 120 validation repertoires, with approximately 93% of cluster scores above 0. The validation cohort had no HLA typing available for a later analysis, so co-occurrence within that cohort was assessed over all 110 or so repertoires. A total of around 150 TCR beta chains were listed by the study as associated with cytomegalovirus. In both the original and validation cohorts, the classifier was reported to diagnose cytomegalovirus status with high specificity and sensitivity. Across donors, most TCR sequences were observed very rarely, whereas some public TCRs were present in many individuals.

CDR1 and CDR2 (LGHNA, YSLEER) derive from the germline V gene. The trim is 4 bases for V and 0 bases for J, with a gap of 13 bases between the germline ends. The CDR3 has 16 amino acids, counting the end cysteine and phenylalanine. Kept here is only the CDR3 DNA, which spans 48 bases and is read in frame from base 1. Sequencing was carried out using PBMCs. This sequence uses TRBV4-3 and TRBJ1-3; the D gene is possibly TRBD1, with 6 bases matching. This TCR derives from a woman in her late teens or twenties in good health and CMV-seropositive. The bases read TGCGCCAGCAGCCGACAGGCAGTCGACTCTGGAAACACCATATATTTT. This codes for CASSRQAVDSGNTIYF.